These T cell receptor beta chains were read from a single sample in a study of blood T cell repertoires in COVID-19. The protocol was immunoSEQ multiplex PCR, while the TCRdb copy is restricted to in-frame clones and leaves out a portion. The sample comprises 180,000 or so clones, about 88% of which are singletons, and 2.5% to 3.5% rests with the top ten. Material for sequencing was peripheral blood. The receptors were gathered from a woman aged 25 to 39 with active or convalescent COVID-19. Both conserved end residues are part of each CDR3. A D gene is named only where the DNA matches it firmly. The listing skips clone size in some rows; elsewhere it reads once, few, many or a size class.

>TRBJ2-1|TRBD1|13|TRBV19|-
CASSTTGAGEQFF
TGTGCCAGTAGTACCACAGGGGCGGGTGAGCAGTTCTTC
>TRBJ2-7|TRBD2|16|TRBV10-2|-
CASSEQGTSGRYEQYF
TGCGCCAGCAGTGAGCAGGGGACTAGCGGGAGGTACGAGCAGTACTTC
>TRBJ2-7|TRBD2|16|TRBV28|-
CASSFHLGTTSYEQYF
TGTGCCAGCAGTTTTCATCTCGGGACTACCTCCTACGAGCAGTACTTC
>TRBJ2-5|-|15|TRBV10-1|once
CASSELAAGQETQYF
TGCGCCAGCAGTGAATTAGCGGCCGGCCAAGAGACCCAGTACTTC
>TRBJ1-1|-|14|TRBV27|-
CASSFGQLNTEAFF
TGTGCCAGCAGTTTCGGACAGTTGAACACTGAAGCTTTCTTT
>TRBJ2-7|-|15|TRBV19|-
CASSIGSSGHYEQYF
TGTGCCAGTAGTATAGGGTCCTCGGGTCACTACGAGCAGTACTTC
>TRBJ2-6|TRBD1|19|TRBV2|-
CASSQAPGQDLSGANVLTF
TGTGCCAGCAGTCAAGCACCGGGACAGGACCTCTCTGGGGCCAACGTCCTGACTTTC
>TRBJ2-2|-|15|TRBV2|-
CASSADRLDTGELFF
TGTGCCAGCAGTGCTGACAGGCTCGACACCGGGGAGCTGTTTTTT
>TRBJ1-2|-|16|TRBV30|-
CAWSVGWISGRDGYTF
TGTGCCTGGAGTGTAGGGTGGATATCGGGAAGGGATGGCTACACCTTC
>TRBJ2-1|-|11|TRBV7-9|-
CASSYNSEQFF
TGTGCCAGCAGCTATAACAGTGAGCAGTTCTTC
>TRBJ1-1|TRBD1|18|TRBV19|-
CATTRGPTRTVMNTEAFF
TGTGCCACCACCAGGGGGCCCACAAGGACGGTGATGAACACTGAAGCTTTCTTT
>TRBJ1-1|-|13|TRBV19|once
CASSPGIGTEAFF
TGTGCCAGTAGTCCAGGGATAGGCACTGAAGCTTTCTTT
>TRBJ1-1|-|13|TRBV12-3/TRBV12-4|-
CASSYAGNTEAFF
TGTGCCAGCAGTTACGCAGGTAACACTGAAGCTTTCTTT
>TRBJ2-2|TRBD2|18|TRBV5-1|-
CASSAPGTSGGANGELFF
TGCGCCAGCAGTGCCCCCGGGACTAGCGGGGGGGCCAACGGGGAGCTGTTTTTT
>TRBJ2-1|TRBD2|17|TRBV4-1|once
CASSLGLARSSYNEQFF
TGCGCCAGCAGCCTTGGACTAGCGCGAAGCTCCTACAATGAGCAGTTCTTC
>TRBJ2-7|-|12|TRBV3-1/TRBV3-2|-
CASTGNRGEQYF
TGTGCCAGCACCGGCAATAGAGGTGAGCAGTACTTC
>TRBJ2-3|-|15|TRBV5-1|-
CASSLIRTGTDTQYF
TGCGCCAGCAGCTTAATTCGAACGGGCACAGATACGCAGTATTTT
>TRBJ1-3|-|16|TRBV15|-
CATSRDLGASGNTIYF
TGTGCCACCAGCAGAGATCTGGGGGCCTCTGGAAACACCATATATTTT
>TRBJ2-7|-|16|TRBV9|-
CASSPRHVGGLYEQYF
TGTGCCAGCAGCCCTCGTCACGTGGGGGGTCTCTACGAGCAGTACTTC
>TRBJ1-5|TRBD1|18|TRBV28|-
CASSRGQGEGVGNQPQHF
TGTGCCAGCAGTCGGGGACAGGGGGAGGGTGTTGGCAATCAGCCCCAGCATTTT
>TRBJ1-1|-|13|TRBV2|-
CATRQEKNTEAFF
TGTGCCACGAGACAGGAGAAGAACACTGAAGCTTTCTTT
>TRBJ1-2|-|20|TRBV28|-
CASSLLGRVRAGVWNYGYTF
TGTGCCAGCAGTTTATTGGGCAGGGTCCGGGCGGGGGTCTGGAACTATGGCTACACCTTC
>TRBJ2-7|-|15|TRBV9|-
CASSVSSGQTYEQYF
TGTGCCAGCAGCGTAAGTTCGGGACAAACCTACGAGCAGTACTTC
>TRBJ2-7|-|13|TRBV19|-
CASSSLNGYEQYF
TGTGCCAGTAGTAGCCTCAACGGCTACGAGCAGTACTTC
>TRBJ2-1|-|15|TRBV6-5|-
CASSLRGNAANEQFF
TGTGCCAGCAGCCTCAGGGGAAATGCGGCGAATGAGCAGTTCTTC
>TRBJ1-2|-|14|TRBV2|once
CASSDEEDRYGYTF
TGTGCCAGCAGTGACGAGGAGGATCGCTATGGCTACACCTTC
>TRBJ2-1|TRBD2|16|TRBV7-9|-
CASSLGQTSGRTEQFF
TGTGCCAGCAGCTTAGGCCAGACTAGCGGGAGGACCGAGCAGTTCTTC
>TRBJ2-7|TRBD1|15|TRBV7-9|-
CASTDGGQGSYEQYF
TGTGCCAGCACCGATGGAGGACAGGGCTCCTACGAGCAGTACTTC
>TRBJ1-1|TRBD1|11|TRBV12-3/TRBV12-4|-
CASSLSGQGIF
TGTGCCAGCAGTTTATCGGGACAGGGGATCTTT
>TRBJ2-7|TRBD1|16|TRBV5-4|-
CASSSLGDRSSYEQYF
TGTGCCAGCAGCTCCCTTGGGGACAGAAGCTCCTACGAGCAGTACTTC
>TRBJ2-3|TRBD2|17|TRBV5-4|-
CASRPTIAGGPRDTQYF
TGTGCCAGCAGACCCACGATAGCGGGAGGGCCGCGAGATACGCAGTATTTT
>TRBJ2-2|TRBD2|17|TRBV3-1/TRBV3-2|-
CATSIKTSGREGGELFF
TGTGCCACCAGCATTAAGACTAGCGGGAGGGAAGGCGGGGAGCTGTTTTTT
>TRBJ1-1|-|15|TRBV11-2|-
CASSLVRGKNTEAFF
TGTGCCAGCAGCTTAGTTCGGGGAAAGAACACTGAAGCTTTCTTT
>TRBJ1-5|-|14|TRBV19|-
CASMIQNSNQPQHF
TGTGCCAGTATGATCCAGAATAGCAATCAGCCCCAGCATTTT
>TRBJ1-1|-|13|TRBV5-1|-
CASSGPRATEAFF
TGCGCCAGCAGCGGGCCGAGGGCCACTGAAGCTTTCTTT
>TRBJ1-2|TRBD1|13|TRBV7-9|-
CASSFTGVYGYTF
TGTGCCAGCAGCTTTACAGGGGTTTATGGCTACACCTTC
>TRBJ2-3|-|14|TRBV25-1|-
CASGRRGSTDTQYF
TGTGCCAGCGGCCGGAGGGGTAGCACAGATACGCAGTATTTT
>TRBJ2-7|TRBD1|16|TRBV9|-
CASSRGSGTGGSEQYF
TGTGCCAGCAGTCGAGGCTCCGGGACAGGGGGGTCCGAGCAGTACTTC
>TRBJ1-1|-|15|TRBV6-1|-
CASSERSPGSTEAFF
TGTGCCAGCAGTGAACGGAGTCCCGGCAGCACTGAAGCTTTCTTT
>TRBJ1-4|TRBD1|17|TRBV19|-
CASSILRQGVTNEKLFF
TGTGCCAGTAGTATACTCCGACAGGGGGTTACTAATGAAAAACTGTTTTTT
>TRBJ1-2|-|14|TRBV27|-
CASSRQVGGYGYTF
TGTGCCAGCAGTCGACAGGTCGGAGGATATGGCTACACCTTC